This is a list of T cell receptor beta chains from one sample in a study of CD8+ T cells in alopecia areata. Profiled with immunoSEQ multiplex PCR; TCRdb holds only in-frame clones, not every one. This sample has 6,500 to 8,500 clones, with 67% found just once. The material sequenced was skin, taken at week 0. These receptors were obtained from a human donor with alopecia areata. Each CDR3 is given with its conserved first and last residue. D genes are given only for firm matches. For some rows the clone size is stated as once, few or many, or as a class when expanded; others skip it.

D gene	V gene	J gene	clone size	CDR3 DNA	CDR3 protein
NA	TRBV5-1	TRBJ1-4	NA	TGCGCCAGCAGCTTCCAGGGGCGTGAAAAACTGTTTTTT	CASSFQGREKLFF
TRBD1	TRBV2	TRBJ2-2	NA	TGTGCCAGCAGTAACGAAGGGACAGGGGGGACCGGGGAGCTGTTTTTT	CASSNEGTGGTGELFF
NA	TRBV5-1	TRBJ2-1	NA	TGCGCCAGCAGCTTTCGGGGGCGCTCCTACAATGAGCAGTTCTTC	CASSFRGRSYNEQFF
NA	TRBV6-5	TRBJ2-5	few	TGTGCCAGCACGGAGTCAAGGGAGACCCAGTACTTC	CASTESRETQYF
TRBD1	TRBV27	TRBJ2-1	NA	TGTGCCAGCAGCCCCCCCAGGGGGCCGTACAATGAGCAGTTCTTC	CASSPPRGPYNEQFF
NA	TRBV19	TRBJ1-5	NA	TGTGCCAGTAGTCAGGCGGGAGGGATGAGTCAGCCCCAGCATTTT	CASSQAGGMSQPQHF
NA	TRBV6-5	TRBJ1-6	NA	TGTGCCAGCAGTTACGGGGGCAGGGAGTCACCCCTCCACTTT	CASSYGGRESPLHF
NA	TRBV5-4	TRBJ1-4	NA	TGTGCCAGCAGCTTGGCCCCCTATGGGGAAAAACTGTTTTTT	CASSLAPYGEKLFF
TRBD2	TRBV7-9	TRBJ2-4	NA	TGTGCCAGCAGCTGGGGAGGGCCTTCGGGCATTCAGTACTTC	CASSWGGPSGIQYF
NA	TRBV27	TRBJ2-1	NA	TGTGCCAGCAGTTTACAGTCACCAGGGGCATGGAATGAGCAGTTCTTC	CASSLQSPGAWNEQFF
TRBD1	TRBV6-6	TRBJ1-6	NA	TGTGCCAGCAGTCGACAGGGATATAATTCACCCCTCCACTTT	CASSRQGYNSPLHF
TRBD1	TRBV19	TRBJ2-3	large	TGTGCCAGTAGTATAGATCCTACAGGGGTGGTTACAGATACGCAGTATTTT	CASSIDPTGVVTDTQYF
NA	TRBV7-2	TRBJ2-3	NA	TGTGCCAGCAGCCCCCCAGCGTTTAGCACAGATACGCAGTATTTT	CASSPPAFSTDTQYF
NA	TRBV7-2	TRBJ2-1	NA	TGTGCCAGCAGCTTAGCCAATGAGCAGTTCTTC	CASSLANEQFF
TRBD2	TRBV11-2	TRBJ2-1	NA	TGTGCCAGCAGCTTAGATTCTGGACTAGCGGGGGGGGACAATGAGCAGTTCTTC	CASSLDSGLAGGDNEQFF
NA	TRBV7-9	TRBJ2-6	NA	TGTGCCAGCAGCTTAGCAGGGGCCAACGTCCTGACTTTC	CASSLAGANVLTF
TRBD1	TRBV4-2	TRBJ2-2	NA	TGTGCCAGCAGCTTGATTCAGGGGGCTACCGGGGAGCTGTTTTTT	CASSLIQGATGELFF
TRBD2	TRBV5-5	TRBJ2-5	NA	TGTGCCAGCAGCTTGGAAGTCCGAGCGGGGGTTGAGACCCAGTACTTC	CASSLEVRAGVETQYF
TRBD1	TRBV7-9	TRBJ2-4	once	TGTGCCAGCGCGCTACCGCACACAGGGGGAACCAAAAACATTCAGTACTTC	CASALPHTGGTKNIQYF
NA	TRBV5-8	TRBJ1-1	NA	TGTGCCAGCAGCTTCGGTCGGGGCGTGAACACTGAAGCTTTCTTT	CASSFGRGVNTEAFF
NA	TRBV7-2	TRBJ2-5	NA	TGTGCCAGCAGCGTACAGGGATACCAAGAGACCCAGTACTTC	CASSVQGYQETQYF
NA	TRBV7-3	TRBJ2-3	NA	TGTGCCAGCAGTCAAGGCGGTGGCACAGATACGCAGTATTTT	CASSQGGGTDTQYF
TRBD2	TRBV6-6	TRBJ2-1	NA	TGTGCCAGCAGTTCTTGGACTAGCGGGGGTGAGCAGTTCTTC	CASSSWTSGGEQFF
TRBD2	TRBV19	TRBJ2-2	NA	TGTGCCAGCTCTATACTAGCGGGGGGATCAGTTTTCCGCGGGGAGCTGTTTTTT	CASSILAGGSVFRGELFF
NA	TRBV6-6	TRBJ2-7	NA	TGTGCCAGCAGTTATCCGGCGGCAGGTCAGGTCAAGTACTTC	CASSYPAAGQVKYF
NA	TRBV29-1	TRBJ2-5	NA	TGCAGCGTTGTAGGGCAGGAGACCCAGTACTTC	CSVVGQETQYF
TRBD1	TRBV6-6	TRBJ1-6	few	TGTGCCAGCGGACAGGGTAATTCACCCCTCCACTTT	CASGQGNSPLHF
NA	TRBV19	TRBJ1-2	once	TGTGCCAGTAGTATCGGGACGGACTATGGCTACACCTTC	CASSIGTDYGYTF
TRBD2	TRBV5-1	TRBJ2-7	NA	TGCGCCAGCAGCTCCCTAGCGGGGGGTGTCTACGAGCAGTACTTC	CASSSLAGGVYEQYF
TRBD1	TRBV14	TRBJ1-4	NA	TGTGCCAGCAGCCAGGCAGGGGGAGGTGAAAAACTGTTTTTT	CASSQAGGGEKLFF
TRBD1	TRBV6-6	TRBJ1-5	NA	TGTGCCAGCAGGCCGACAGGGAAGTGGCAGCCCCAGCATTTT	CASRPTGKWQPQHF
NA	TRBV19	TRBJ2-2	NA	TGTGCCCTTCAAGTGAGGGGCGGCGGGGAGCTGTTTTTT	CALQVRGGGELFF
NA	TRBV11-3	TRBJ2-1	NA	TGTGCCAGCAGCTTAGATCGTAGCAAGGGAACCTACAATGAGCAGTTCTTC	CASSLDRSKGTYNEQFF
NA	TRBV7-9	TRBJ2-1	NA	TGTGCCAGCAGCCGGCCCCTGGGGACAAAGTACAATGAGCAGTTCTTC	CASSRPLGTKYNEQFF
TRBD1	TRBV5-1	TRBJ2-5	NA	TGCGCCAGCAGCCCCGCCGGGACAGGGGGAGTGATCCAAGAGACCCAGTACTTC	CASSPAGTGGVIQETQYF
NA	TRBV6-5	TRBJ1-2	NA	TGTGCCAGCAAGTGGCAACGTAACTATGGCTACACCTTC	CASKWQRNYGYTF
NA	TRBV25-1	TRBJ1-2	few	TGTGCCAGCAGTCGATTGGGGAAAAGTGGCTACACCTTC	CASSRLGKSGYTF
TRBD2	TRBV5-1	TRBJ2-1	few	TGCGCCAGCAGTTCTGGACTAGCGGGGGCCCTTGGTGAGCAGTTCTTC	CASSSGLAGALGEQFF
NA	TRBV7-2	TRBJ2-7	NA	TGTGCCAGCAGCCCTGCCGGGGCTTGGTACGAGCAGTACTTC	CASSPAGAWYEQYF
NA	TRBV6-5	TRBJ1-5	few	TGTGCCAGCAGTTGGTCAAATCTTAGCAATCAGCCCCAGCATTTT	CASSWSNLSNQPQHF
TRBD2	TRBV6-6	TRBJ2-5	NA	TGTGCCAGCAGTTACTGGGCGGGGGGGATGGAGACCCAGTACTTC	CASSYWAGGMETQYF
NA	TRBV5-6	TRBJ1-2	once	TGTGCCAGCAGCATAACCGGCCGCTACACCTTC	CASSITGRYTF
NA	TRBV5-4	TRBJ2-7	NA	TGTGCCAGCAGCTTTGAGGCATACGAGCAGTACTTC	CASSFEAYEQYF
NA	TRBV7-6	TRBJ2-7	NA	TGTGCCAGCAGCCACGAGGCTGAACGTTACGAGCAGTACTTC	CASSHEAERYEQYF
NA	TRBV18	TRBJ1-1	NA	TGTGCCAGCTCATCCCAGGCTAACACTGAAGCTTTCTTT	CASSSQANTEAFF
NA	TRBV19	TRBJ1-1	NA	TGTGCCAGTAGTATAGTAGGGGGTAAGGCGTACACTGAAGCTTTCTTT	CASSIVGGKAYTEAFF
NA	TRBV7-2	TRBJ2-3	NA	TGTGCCAGCAGCTTTCCCTCTTATCCCGTAACGGGCACAGATACGCAGTATTTT	CASSFPSYPVTGTDTQYF
TRBD2	TRBV4-3	TRBJ2-3	few	TGCGCCAGCAGCCACTCTAGCGGGGAAGATACGCAGTATTTT	CASSHSSGEDTQYF
NA	TRBV11-2	TRBJ1-1	few	TGTGCCAGCAGCTTAGATCTGGTAGGTCTGAACACTGAAGCTTTCTTT	CASSLDLVGLNTEAFF
NA	TRBV6-1	TRBJ1-5	NA	TGTGCCAGCCGACCCGGGGGTCTAGGGGATCAGCCCCAGCATTTT	CASRPGGLGDQPQHF
NA	TRBV13	TRBJ1-2	NA	TGTGCCAGCAGCTTCGCAGGGCAGGGCTACACCTTC	CASSFAGQGYTF
NA	TRBV5-1	TRBJ2-3	NA	TGCGCCAGCAGCTTCGCAGGCGATACGCAGTATTTT	CASSFAGDTQYF
NA	TRBV7-2	TRBJ2-7	NA	TGTGCCAGCAGCTTAGAACGGGGGCCGTACGAGCAGTACTTC	CASSLERGPYEQYF
TRBD1	TRBV6-6	TRBJ2-2	few	TGTGCCAGTCGGACAGGGTGGACCGCCGGGGAGCTGTTTTTT	CASRTGWTAGELFF
TRBD1	TRBV6-5	TRBJ1-6	NA	TGTGCCAGCAGTACCGGCGACAGGGGGCCACCCCTCCACTTT	CASSTGDRGPPLHF
NA	TRBV19	TRBJ1-3	NA	TGTGCCAGTAGCGGCCTCTCTGGAAACACCATATATTTT	CASSGLSGNTIYF
NA	TRBV5-1	TRBJ1-6	NA	TGCGCCAGCAGCCGCCGGGACACCCGTAATTCACCCCTCCACTTT	CASSRRDTRNSPLHF
NA	TRBV4-1	TRBJ1-4	NA	TGCGCCAGCAGCCAAGAGACATTCACAACTAATGAAAAACTGTTTTTT	CASSQETFTTNEKLFF